The text below deals with one T cell receptor (beta chain). This sample is part of a study of Graves' ophthalmopathy and Graves' hyperthyroidism. Hyperthyroidism patients were newly diagnosed, ill under 2 months, and aged 18 to 65 years. Transcripts of RNA were the source for amplifying TCR beta CDR3 regions. Second-round multiplex PCR came after first-round RT-PCR with HTBI primers. TCRdb fed the multiplex PCR reads into MiXCR, producing one record per CDR3 protein. The table has a few hundred thousand distinct CDR3 sequences, under 45% seen once; the top ten hold roughly 4%. This TCR was sampled from an adult man with Graves' hyperthyroidism. Sequences were obtained from peripheral blood or thyroid tissue (not recorded which).

In DNA form, the CDR3 reads TGCAGCGTCCCTCTGCCGGGCCAAAGGGAGCAGTACTTC. Translation: CSVPLPGQREQYF. V is TRBV29-1 and J is TRBJ2-7, with D unclear. Germline values: CDR1 SQVTM, CDR2 ANQGSEA. The V end lost 6 bases, the J end lost 7 bases, and 19 bases lay between the germline ends. The CDR3 runs 13 residues.